Listed below are T cell receptor beta chains from one sample, sequenced in a study of T cell changes during pregnancy in multiple sclerosis. Only in-frame clones appear in the TCRdb table, and some are missing; sequencing was by immunoSEQ multiplex PCR. The sample holds about 48,000 clones, about 90% seen once. This specimen was CD4+ T cells from peripheral blood mononuclear cells, taken in the second trimester of pregnancy. These receptor sequences come from a female donor with multiple sclerosis, enrolled in a pregnancy study. Each CDR3 is given with its conserved first and last residue. The D gene is left open where the match is weak.

TRBJ1-5 TRBV19 . 14 TGTGCCAGTTCTAATCAGGGTGGCAATCAGCCCCAGCATTTT CASSNQGGNQPQHF
TRBJ1-2 TRBV30 . 11 TGTGCCTGGAGCTGGGAGGATGGCTACACCTTC CAWSWEDGYTF
TRBJ2-1 TRBV25-1 TRBD2 13 TGTGCCAGCACTAGCGGGTCCTACAATGAGCAGTTCTTC CASTSGSYNEQFF
TRBJ1-5 TRBV11-2 . 17 TGTTCCAGCAGCCCCAAAAAGCCGACACAGCCAAATCAGCCCCAGCATTTT CSSSPKKPTQPNQPQHF
TRBJ2-7 TRBV9 . 15 TGTGCCAGCAGCCCCCGGAGTGGGGGCACCTACGAGCAGTACTTC CASSPRSGGTYEQYF
TRBJ2-1 TRBV7-2 TRBD1 16 TGTGCCAGCAGCTTAGCGAGCCAGGGGGCGCGCAATGAGCAGTTCTTC CASSLASQGARNEQFF
TRBJ2-7 TRBV25-1 . 16 TGTGCCAGCAGTGACCTCTCTCCCCCACGGTCCTACGAGCAGTACTTC CASSDLSPPRSYEQYF
TRBJ2-5 TRBV7-9 TRBD2 16 TGTGCCAGCAGCTTATTGCCTAGCGGGATCGTGGAGACCCAGTACTTC CASSLLPSGIVETQYF
TRBJ1-2 TRBV7-2 . 12 TGTGCCAGCAGCTTAGCATCCAGGGGCTACACCTTC CASSLASRGYTF
TRBJ2-2 TRBV19 . 14 TGTGCCAGTAGTATAGCACAGGCCACCGGGGAGCTGTTTTTT CASSIAQATGELFF
TRBJ1-1 TRBV5-5 . 14 TGTGCCAGCAGCGTCATGACAGAAGGCACTGAAGCTTTCTTT CASSVMTEGTEAFF
TRBJ1-5 TRBV9 . 14 TGTGCCAGCAGCCAAGACATGGCCGGGGGGCCCCAGCATTTT CASSQDMAGGPQHF
TRBJ1-1 TRBV29-1 TRBD1 13 TGCAGCGTTTGCCCCAGGGGGCCGGCTGAAGCTTTCTTT CSVCPRGPAEAFF
TRBJ1-2 TRBV6-6 . 13 TGTGCCAGCAGTTACGACAGTAACTATGGCTACACCTTC CASSYDSNYGYTF
TRBJ2-2 TRBV5-1 . 15 TGCGCCAGCAGCTTGGGGACTACGGACACCGGGGAGCTGTTTTTT CASSLGTTDTGELFF
TRBJ1-2 TRBV5-1 . 15 TGCGCCAGCCGGGTGGAACCCCTCTTTAACTATGGCTACACCTTC CASRVEPLFNYGYTF
TRBJ2-7 TRBV6-6 . 12 TGTGCCAGCTCTGGTGTACGAGGGGAGCAGTACTTC CASSGVRGEQYF